Listed below are T cell receptor beta chains from one sample, sequenced in a study of T cells in Graves' hyperthyroidism and ophthalmopathy. Via MiXCR, TCRdb re-called the multiplex PCR reads, giving one row per CDR3 protein. The sample carries roughly 570,000 distinct CDR3 sequences, around 42% recorded once. The material sequenced was peripheral blood or thyroid tissue (not recorded which). These receptors all stem from an adult woman with Graves' disease, either hyperthyroidism or ophthalmopathy (not recorded which). The CDR3 runs from the conserved cysteine through the conserved F or W. A D gene is named only where the DNA matches it firmly.

TRBV29-1 | . | CSLVGEGTEAFF
TRBV19 | . | CASSITSANNYGYTF
TRBV15 | . | CATSRLPQPNQETQYF
TRBV7-9 | . | CASPGPGTDTQYF
TRBV28 | . | CASRRVAGSYGYTF
TRBV15 | . | CATSRGPEATYGQHF
TRBV20-1 | TRBD2 | CSAWGLAYTGELFF
TRBV5-1 | TRBD2 | CASTSVAGVSYEQYF
TRBV29-1 | TRBD1 | CSVGQGAHTEAFF
TRBV25-1 | TRBD1 | CASERTGGKYGYTF
TRBV6-5 | . | CASTKTGRRTEAFF
TRBV12-3/TRBV12-4 | . | CASSFQGDEKLFF
TRBV5-1 | . | CASSTDTEAFF
TRBV5-1 | . | CASSLGRRGYTF
TRBV24-1 | TRBD1 | CAIGQGFGSNQPQHF
TRBV7-2 | . | CASSLDLGGSYGYTF
TRBV7-8 | . | CASSFIVRADTGELFF
TRBV6-5 | . | CASRSGGNRPQHF
TRBV6-1 | TRBD2 | CASSEERERGSGSSYEQYF
TRBV10-3 | . | CAIMVSGAGNEQYF
TRBV7-9 | TRBD1 | CASTRSGQGDEQYF
TRBV7-8 | . | CASSPPREEQFF
TRBV13 | . | CASSLWGATQYF
TRBV25-1 | . | CASSADEYTIYF
TRBV10-2 | TRBD1 | CASTLGQGVSISPLHF
TRBV28 | TRBD1 | CASRQGPYGYTF
TRBV19 | . | CASSILSLGGNTEAFF
TRBV12-3/TRBV12-4 | . | CASSSGGQLYGYTF
TRBV5-1 | . | CASSRTGREGTQYF
TRBV29-1 | TRBD2 | CSVEGGSPTGELFF
TRBV9 | . | CASSVGSTSQETQYF
TRBV24-1 | TRBD1 | CATSDPGGVDQPQHF
TRBV10-3 | TRBD2 | CAHSQGLAGQETQYF
TRBV9 | . | CASSVAGGSNGYTF
TRBV4-1 | TRBD1 | CASSVRDRVRYEQYF
TRBV4-1 | . | CASSLVGGGSTSEQYF
TRBV14 | . | CASSQDSYNEQFF
TRBV10-3 | . | CAIREAGKPSGNTIYF
TRBV27 | TRBD1 | CASTETGSNTEAFF
TRBV25-1 | . | CASSESGRTAKETQYF
TRBV4-1 | TRBD1 | CASSQSQGGGQPQHF
TRBV6-6 | . | CASSPLELMNSPLHF
TRBV7-3 | . | CASSLTGALGEKLFF
TRBV7-9 | . | CASSLAGDDGYTF
TRBV30 | . | CAWSIYGGFGKLFF
TRBV28 | . | CASTYRRTLDYGYTF
TRBV10-3 | TRBD1 | CASSLAGVWGQKEETQYF
TRBV19 | . | CASRGDGGLGSPLHF
TRBV5-1 | . | CASSLEAGAQYF